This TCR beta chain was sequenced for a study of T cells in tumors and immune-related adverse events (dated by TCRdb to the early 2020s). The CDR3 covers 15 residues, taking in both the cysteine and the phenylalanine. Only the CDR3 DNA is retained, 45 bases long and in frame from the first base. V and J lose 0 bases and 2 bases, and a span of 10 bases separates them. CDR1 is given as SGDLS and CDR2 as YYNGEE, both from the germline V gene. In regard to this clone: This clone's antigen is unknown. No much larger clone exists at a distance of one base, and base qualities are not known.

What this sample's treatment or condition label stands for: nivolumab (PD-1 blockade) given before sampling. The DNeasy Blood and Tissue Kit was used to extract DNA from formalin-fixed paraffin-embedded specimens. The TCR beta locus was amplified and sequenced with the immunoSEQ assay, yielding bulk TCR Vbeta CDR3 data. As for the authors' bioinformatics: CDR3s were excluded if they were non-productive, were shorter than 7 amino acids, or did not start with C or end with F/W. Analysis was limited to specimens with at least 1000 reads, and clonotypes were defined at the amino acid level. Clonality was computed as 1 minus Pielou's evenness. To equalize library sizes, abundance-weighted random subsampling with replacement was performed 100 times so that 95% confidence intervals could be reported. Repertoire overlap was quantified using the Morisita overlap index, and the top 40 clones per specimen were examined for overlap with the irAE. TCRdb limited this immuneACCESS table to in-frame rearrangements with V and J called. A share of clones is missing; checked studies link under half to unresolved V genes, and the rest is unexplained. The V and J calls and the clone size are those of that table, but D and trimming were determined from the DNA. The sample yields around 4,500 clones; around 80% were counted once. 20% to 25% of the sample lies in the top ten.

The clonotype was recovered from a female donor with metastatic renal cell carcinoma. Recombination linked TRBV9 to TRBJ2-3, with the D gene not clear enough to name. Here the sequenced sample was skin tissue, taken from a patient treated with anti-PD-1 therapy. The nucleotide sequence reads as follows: TGTGCCAGCAGCGTAGATGTCGAGCCCACAGATACGCAGTATTTT. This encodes CASSVDVEPTDTQYF. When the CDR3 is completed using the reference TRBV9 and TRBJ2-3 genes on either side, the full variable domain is DSGVTQTPKHLITATGQRVTLRCSPRSGDLSVYWYQQSLDQGLQFLIQYYNGEERAKGNILERFSAQQFPDLHSELNLSSLELGDSALYFCASSVDVEPTDTQYFGPGTRLTVL.